The 13 T cell receptor beta chains listed next were all sequenced from one sample in a study of beta chain features in type 1 diabetes. These receptors lack a known antigen. Findings and limits, study-wide: For Type 1 diabetes patients, all four CD4+ subsets carried TCRB CDR3s that were moderately but significantly shorter.

Expressed TCRB transcripts were sequenced, since all the RNA that had been isolated was reverse transcribed. Data came from immunoSEQ multiplex PCR; TCRdb stores just in-frame clones and leaves some out. The data contain 350,000 to 450,000 clones, over 9.5% of them seen just once; the ten biggest clones take up around 0.0099%. The sample taken for sequencing was naive CD4+ T cells from blood. Receptors were obtained from a young woman with type 1 diabetes.

CDR3 coding DNA: TGCGCCAGCAGCTTAACCGGGACAGGCCTATTCGAGCAGTACTTC. This codes for CASSLTGTGLFEQYF. The V and J genes are TRBV5-1 and TRBJ2-7; 8 nucleotides align to TRBD1. Germline-derived CDR1 and CDR2 are SGHRS and YFSETQ. Trimming removed 2 bases from V and 6 bases from J; junction bases left unmatched: 10. CDR3 length equals 15 residues.

This clone was recorded a few times. This chain connects TRBV29-1 to TRBJ2-3; D is possibly TRBD2 (5 bases). Germline V CDR1 and CDR2: SQVTM, ANQGSEA. This CDR3 has 13 amino acids. The V gene lost 5 bases and the J gene lost 5 bases, with 14 bases spanning the gap. The CDR3 bases are TGCAGCGTTCGCTCGGGGATCGGAGATACGCAGTATTTT. It translates to CSVRSGIGDTQYF.

This clone appeared a few times. The chain carries TRBV11-2 and TRBJ2-5; TRBD2 matches at 8 bases. CDR1 and CDR2 from the germline V gene are SGHAT and FQNNGV. The CDR3 covers 15 residues. The V gene end was trimmed by 5 bases and the J gene end by 5 bases; junction bases not matched to a gene: 10. DNA of the CDR3: TGTGCCAGCAGCGCTACGGGACTAGGATCGGAGACCCAGTACTTC. As protein: CASSATGLGSETQYF.

This clone was detected only a few times. The V and J genes are TRBV20-1 and TRBJ2-1; D is ambiguous. Germline CDR1 is DFQATT and CDR2 is SNEGSKA (reference sequence). The CDR3 loop spans 10 amino acids. The V and J ends lost 5 bases and 9 bases respectively, with 8 bases between them. In nucleotides, the CDR3 is TGCAGTGCTGTGTGGGCTGAGCAGTTCTTC. Its translation: CSAVWAEQFF.

This clone was seen just once. J is TRBJ2-7 and V is TRBV29-1, with TRBD1 matching over 7 bases. Trimming cost V 1 base and J 1 base; bases outside gene matches: 4. CDR1 SQVTM and CDR2 ANQGSEA come from the germline V gene. This CDR3 spans 14 amino acids. DNA of the CDR3: TGCAGCGTTGAAGTAAGGGACAGTTCCTACGAGCAGTACTTC. Translating gives CSVEVRDSSYEQYF.

The sample holds a few counts of this clone. CDR3 sequence: CAWNTRPGMNEKLFF. CDR3 coding DNA: TGTGCCTGGAACACGAGACCGGGAATGAATGAAAAACTGTTTTTT. The rearrangement joins TRBV30 to TRBJ1-4; D is unclear. The germline V gene encodes CDR1 GTSNPN and CDR2 SVGIG (reference sequence). The ends were cut back, 4 bases at V and 5 bases at J, with 17 bases in the middle. The length of the CDR3 is 15 residues.

Only a few counts were recorded for this clone. The chain uses TRBV9 and TRBJ2-3; D is uncertain. Germline values: CDR1 SGDLS, CDR2 YYNGEE. This CDR3 has 12 amino acids. The V gene lost 4 bases and the J gene lost 2 bases, with 5 bases spanning the gap. DNA of the CDR3: TGTGCCAGCAGCACTCACACAGATACGCAGTATTTT. Protein product: CASSTHTDTQYF.

The V and J genes are TRBV18 and TRBJ2-1; 7 bases are a match to TRBD1. Germline V gene lookup returns CDR1 KGHSH and CDR2 LQKENI. Germline trimming cut 4 bases from V and 9 bases from J; bases unmatched to any gene: 6. The CDR3 consists of 13 residues. The CDR3 here is CASSQVQGTEQFF. As DNA, the CDR3 is TGTGCCAGCTCACAGGTACAGGGGACTGAGCAGTTCTTC.

This clone was observed a handful of times. This chain uses TRBV4-3 with TRBJ1-1; D gene unclear. Trimming left V 0 bases short and J 4 bases short, with 6 bases between. Looked up from germline, CDR1 is LGHNA and CDR2 is YSLEER. The CDR3 loop spans 13 amino acids. DNA of the CDR3: TGCGCCAGCAGCCAAGATGTGGCCACTGAAGCTTTCTTT. Amino acids: CASSQDVATEAFF.

This clone was found a few times. This rearrangement joins TRBV5-1 to TRBJ2-7; 7 bases line up with TRBD1. Trimming cost V 5 bases and J 5 bases; bases outside gene matches: 10. Germline CDR1 SGHRS, CDR2 YFSETQ. The CDR3 has 14 amino acids. The CDR3 region is CASSSSTGLHEQYF. CDR3 nucleotide sequence: TGCGCCAGCAGTTCATCGACAGGGCTTCACGAGCAGTACTTC.

As regards this clone: The sample contains more than one DNA sequence encoding this CDR3. The chain couples TRBV5-4 to TRBJ2-5; no clear D. Germline V gives CDR1 SGHNT, CDR2 YYREEE (reference sequence). V lost 4 bases and J 2 bases, leaving 9 bases between the germline ends. The CDR3 has 13 amino acids. The CDR3 region has the DNA TGTGCCAGCAGCCTGGGTAGTCAAGAGACCCAGTACTTC. It is translated as CASSLGSQETQYF.

The rearrangement joins TRBV7-2 to TRBJ2-5, with 8 bases matching TRBD1. With 3 bases clipped from V and 5 bases from J, the junction kept 8 bases outside the gene matches. Germline-derived CDR1 and CDR2 are SGHTA and FQGNSA. The CDR3 covers 15 residues. CDR3 in amino acids: CASSLDRVGAETQYF. Here the CDR3 DNA reads TGTGCCAGCAGCTTGGACAGGGTAGGAGCGGAGACCCAGTACTTC.

This clone was picked up a small number of times. J is TRBJ2-5 and V is TRBV2, with 8 positions matching TRBD2. The germline V gene has CDR1 SNHLY and CDR2 FYNNEI. V shed 10 bases and J 1 base; nucleotides not matched to a gene: 2. The length of the CDR3 is 12 residues. Written as DNA, the CDR3 is TGTGCCAACAGCGGGGGCCAAGAGACCCAGTACTTC. It is translated as CANSGGQETQYF. The variable domain in full, with the rest retrieved from reference TRBV2 and TRBJ2-5, is EPEVTQTPSHQVTQMGQEVILRCVPISNHLYFYWYRQILGQKVEFLVSFYNNEISEKSEIFDDQFSVERPDGSNFTLKIRSTKLEDSAMYFCANSGGQETQYFGPGTRLLVL.